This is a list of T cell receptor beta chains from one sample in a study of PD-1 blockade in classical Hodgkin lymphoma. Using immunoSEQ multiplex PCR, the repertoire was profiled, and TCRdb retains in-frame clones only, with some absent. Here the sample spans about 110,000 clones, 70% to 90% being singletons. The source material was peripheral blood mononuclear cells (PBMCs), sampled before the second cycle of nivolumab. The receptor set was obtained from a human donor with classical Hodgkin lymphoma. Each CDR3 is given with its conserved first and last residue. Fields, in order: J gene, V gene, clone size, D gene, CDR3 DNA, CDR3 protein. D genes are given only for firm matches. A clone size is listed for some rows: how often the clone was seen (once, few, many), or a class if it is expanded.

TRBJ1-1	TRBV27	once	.	TGTGCCAGCAGGTTTGAAGTGAACACTGAAGCTTTCTTT	CASRFEVNTEAFF
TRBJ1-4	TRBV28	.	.	TGTGCCAGCAGTTTCTTAGAAAAACTGTTTTTT	CASSFLEKLFF
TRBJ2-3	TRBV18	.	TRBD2	TGTGCCAGCTCACCACCGGGACTAGCGGGGCCTTCAGATACGCAGTATTTT	CASSPPGLAGPSDTQYF
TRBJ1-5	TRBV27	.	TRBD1	TGTGCCAGCAGTACCCGACAGGGGAGGTTTTCCCAGCATTTT	CASSTRQGRFSQHF
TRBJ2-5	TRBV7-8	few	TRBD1	TGTGCCAGCAGCTTACGGGACAGGGGCCCTGCGGAGACCCAGTACTTC	CASSLRDRGPAETQYF
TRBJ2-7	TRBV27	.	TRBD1	TGTGCCAGCAGTTTAAAGGGACAGGGTACCTACGAGCAGTACTTC	CASSLKGQGTYEQYF
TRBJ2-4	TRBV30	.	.	TGTGCCTGGAGTTTGGCGACAGGGAGGCACATTCAGTACTTC	CAWSLATGRHIQYF
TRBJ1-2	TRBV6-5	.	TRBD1	TGTGCCAGCAGTTCCGGGACAGGGGGCAACTATGGCTACACCTTC	CASSSGTGGNYGYTF
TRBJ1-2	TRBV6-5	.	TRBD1	TGTGCCAGCAGTTACGACAGGGCTTATGGCTACACCTTC	CASSYDRAYGYTF
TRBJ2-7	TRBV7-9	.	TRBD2	TGTGCCAGCAGCCAAAGGGGCCTAGCGGACCACCAAAGACCCTACGAGCAGTACTTC	CASSQRGLADHQRPYEQYF
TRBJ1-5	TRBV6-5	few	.	TGTGCCAGCAGTGACGGGGGGCGAGATCAGCCCCAGCATTTT	CASSDGGRDQPQHF
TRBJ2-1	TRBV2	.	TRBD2	TGTGCCAGCAGGGCGAGACTAGCGGGGGGCTACAATGAGCAGTTCTTC	CASRARLAGGYNEQFF
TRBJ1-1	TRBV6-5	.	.	TGTGCCAGCAGTCCCGTCCGAATGAACACTGAAGCTTTCTTT	CASSPVRMNTEAFF
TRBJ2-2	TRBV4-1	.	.	TGCGCCAGCAGCCAACTAAATGCCGGGGAGCTGTTTTTT	CASSQLNAGELFF
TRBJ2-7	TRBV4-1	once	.	TGCGCCAGCAGCCAAGTCCCTCAGGGTTCCTACGAGCAGTACTTC	CASSQVPQGSYEQYF
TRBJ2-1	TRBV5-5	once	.	TGTGCCAGCAGCGTGGGGGACCCGACCTACAATGAGCAGTTCTTC	CASSVGDPTYNEQFF
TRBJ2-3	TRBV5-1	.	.	TGCGCCAGCCAAGGGATCTTAGGCCCCGATACGCAGTATTTT	CASQGILGPDTQYF
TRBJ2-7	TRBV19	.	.	TGTGCCAGTAGTATTCAGAGGGGTCTTACCTACGAGCAGTACTTC	CASSIQRGLTYEQYF
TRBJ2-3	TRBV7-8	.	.	TGTGCCAGCAGCTTAGTGGGACGGGGAAGGGCAGATACGCAGTATTTT	CASSLVGRGRADTQYF
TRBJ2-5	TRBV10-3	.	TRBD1	TGTGCCATCAGCAGGACAGGGAAGAGGGAGACCCAGTACTTC	CAISRTGKRETQYF
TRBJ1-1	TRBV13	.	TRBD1	TGTGCCAGCAGCTTAGGCCTCACAGGGGGGAAGAGGGACACTGAAGCTTTCTTT	CASSLGLTGGKRDTEAFF
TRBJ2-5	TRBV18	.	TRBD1	TGTGCCAGCTCACCATACAGGGGCCAAGAGACCCAGTACTTC	CASSPYRGQETQYF
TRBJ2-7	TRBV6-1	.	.	TGTGCCAGCAGTGAACGAGGACAGTTTGGGTCCTACGAGCAGTACTTC	CASSERGQFGSYEQYF
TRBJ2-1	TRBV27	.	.	TGTGCCAGTTGGGGGGTACAGCTAGGTTCCAATGAGCAGTTCTTC	CASWGVQLGSNEQFF
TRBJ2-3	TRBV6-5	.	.	TGTGCCAGCAGTTATCAGGGTACGCACACAGATACGCAGTATTTT	CASSYQGTHTDTQYF
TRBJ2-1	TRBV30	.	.	TGTGCCTGGAGTTTCCCGGGACCCCTTTACAATGAGCAGTTCTTC	CAWSFPGPLYNEQFF
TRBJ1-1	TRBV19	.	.	TGTGCCAGCGAACGGGGGAGCTGGGGGAACACTGAAGCTTTCTTT	CASERGSWGNTEAFF
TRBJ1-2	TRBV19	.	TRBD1	TGTGCCAGTAGTTTACAACATAGGACAGGGCCAAACTATGGCTACACCTTC	CASSLQHRTGPNYGYTF
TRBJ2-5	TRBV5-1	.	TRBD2	TGCGCCAGCAGCTTGCGGACTAGCGGGAGAGGGGAGACCCAGTACTTC	CASSLRTSGRGETQYF
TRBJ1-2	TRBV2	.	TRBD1	TGTGCCAGCAGTGAATTGGGGAACAGGGGTGACTATGGCTACACCTTC	CASSELGNRGDYGYTF
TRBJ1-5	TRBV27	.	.	TGTGCCAGCAGAAGCTCGACAGCTAGCAATCAGCCCCAGCATTTT	CASRSSTASNQPQHF
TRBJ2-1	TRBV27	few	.	TGTGCCAGCAGTTGGACCTTCGGCAATGAGCAGTTCTTC	CASSWTFGNEQFF
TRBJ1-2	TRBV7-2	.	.	TGTGCCAGCAGCTTAGATTTCGCCAGGGTCGTCTATGGCTACACCTTC	CASSLDFARVVYGYTF
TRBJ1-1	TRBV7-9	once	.	TGTGCCAGCAGCCCCGTCACGGGCGACACTGAAGCTTTCTTT	CASSPVTGDTEAFF
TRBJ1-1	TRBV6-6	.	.	TGTGCCAGCAGTCGGACAGCAAACACTGAAGCTTTCTTT	CASSRTANTEAFF
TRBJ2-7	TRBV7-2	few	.	TGTGCCAGCAGCTCGGGACACAGCTCCTACGAGCAGTACTTC	CASSSGHSSYEQYF
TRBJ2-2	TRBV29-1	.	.	TGCAGCGTTGACAGCCAGTACACCGGGGAGCTGTTTTTT	CSVDSQYTGELFF
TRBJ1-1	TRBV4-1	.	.	TGCGCCAGCAGCCAAGATTTAGGGGCCATTGAAGCTTTCTTT	CASSQDLGAIEAFF
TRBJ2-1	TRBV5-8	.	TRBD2	TGTGCCAGCAGCCCTGGGCGGACTAGCGTTTACAATGAGCAGTTCTTC	CASSPGRTSVYNEQFF
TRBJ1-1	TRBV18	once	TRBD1	TGTGCCAGCTCACCGGGGACAGGCCAGGCGGACACTGAAGCTTTCTTT	CASSPGTGQADTEAFF
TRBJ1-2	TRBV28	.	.	TGTGCCAGCAGGGACAACGGATCGGGAAAAGCTAACTATGGCTACACCTTC	CASRDNGSGKANYGYTF
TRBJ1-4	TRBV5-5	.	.	TGTGCCAGCAGCGATGAAAGGCCCGGGACAACTAATGAAAAACTGTTTTTT	CASSDERPGTTNEKLFF
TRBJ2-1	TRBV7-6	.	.	TGTGCCAGCAGCTTAGAGGTGGGAGGCTCCCCCTACAATGAGCAGTTCTTC	CASSLEVGGSPYNEQFF
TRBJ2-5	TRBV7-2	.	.	TGTGCCAGCAGTAAACTTAGCCGAAGGGAGACCCAGTACTTC	CASSKLSRRETQYF
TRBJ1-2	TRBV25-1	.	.	TGTGCCAGCAGCCCGTCGTCAGACTATGGCTACACCTTC	CASSPSSDYGYTF
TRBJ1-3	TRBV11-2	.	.	TGTGCCAGCAGCTTAGAACAGCCGTCCTACTCTGGAAACACCATATATTTT	CASSLEQPSYSGNTIYF
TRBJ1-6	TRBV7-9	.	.	TGTGCCAGCAGCTTAGGTCTTTCTGGCGAACCTCGGAATTCACCCCTCCACTTT	CASSLGLSGEPRNSPLHF
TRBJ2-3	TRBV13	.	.	TGTGCCAGCAGCTTACCCGGTCCAAATACGCAGTATTTT	CASSLPGPNTQYF
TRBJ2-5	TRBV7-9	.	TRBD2	TGTGCCAGCAGCTCGACTCGGGGGGGAGAGACCCAGTACTTC	CASSSTRGGETQYF
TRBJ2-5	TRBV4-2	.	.	TGTGCCAGCAGCCAAGTTATTGGGGGAACTACTGTTAGCCAAGAGACCCAGTACTTC	CASSQVIGGTTVSQETQYF
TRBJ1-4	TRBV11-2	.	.	TGTGCCAGCAGCCCCTCCTTCCCCGGGCTGCCTGGAAAACTGTTTTTT	CASSPSFPGLPGKLFF
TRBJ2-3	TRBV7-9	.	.	TGTGCCAGCACCCCAAGCGGATCAGATACGCAGTATTTT	CASTPSGSDTQYF
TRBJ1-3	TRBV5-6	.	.	TGTGCCAGCACCTTACCTTCCGCTGGAAACACCATATATTTT	CASTLPSAGNTIYF
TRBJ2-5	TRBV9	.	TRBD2	TGTGCCAGCAGCGTAACGGGAGGGAGAGAGACCCAGTACTTC	CASSVTGGRETQYF
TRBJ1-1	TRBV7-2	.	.	TGTGCCAGCAGCCCCCCGAGTGGGGCCAGGGAAAACACTGAAGCTTTCTTT	CASSPPSGARENTEAFF
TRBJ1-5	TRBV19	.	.	TGTGCCAGTAGTACGCAGGGACCTTATAGCAATCAGCCCCAGCATTTT	CASSTQGPYSNQPQHF
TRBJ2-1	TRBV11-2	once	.	TGTGCCAGCAGCTTAGCTAGAGGGCCACCCAATGAGCAGTTCTTC	CASSLARGPPNEQFF